This entry lists 14 T cell receptor beta chains sequenced from one sample in a study of post-analysis software for immune sequencing data. Overall study findings and caveats: TRBV segments more frequent in patients than in controls numbered a few and included TRBV5-6, TRBV5-1 and TRBV20-1.

The TCR beta cDNA libraries contained unique molecular identifiers. TCRdb itself ran the PCR reads through MiXCR, one entry per CDR3 protein. The sample contains hundreds of thousands of distinct CDR3 sequences, approximately 60% of which appear only once. The antigens for these receptors are not known. The sample comprised blood. The receptors were gathered from a girl under 10 years old with multiple sclerosis.

This clonotype was seen a handful of times. The rearrangement joins TRBV12-3 or TRBV12-4 to TRBJ1-1, with D possibly matching TRBD1 (5 bases). V was shortened by 3 bases and J by 0 bases, with 8 bases between the two germline ends. The length of the CDR3 is 14 residues. The CDR3 loop is CASSFAGMNTEAFF. The CDR3 region has the DNA TGTGCCAGCAGTTTTGCAGGGATGAACACTGAAGCTTTCTTT.

The table lists this clonotype with a few counts. The chain recombines TRBV12-3 or TRBV12-4 with TRBJ2-5; TRBD2 matches 7 bases. This CDR3 contains 18 residues. Trimming removed 6 bases from V and 3 bases from J; junction bases left unmatched: 19. This CDR3 is CASSHGRRVPGTKETQYF. The CDR3 coding sequence is TGTGCCAGCAGCCACGGAAGGAGGGTACCCGGGACTAAAGAGACCCAGTACTTC.

The chain recombines TRBV7-9 with TRBJ2-3; 7 nucleotides agree with TRBD1. J gave up 2 bases and V 5 bases, and 7 bases lay outside the gene matches. Germline V gives CDR1 SEHNR, CDR2 FQNEAQ (reference sequence). CDR3 length: 15 amino acids. CDR3 nucleotides: TGTGCCAGCAGCCAGGGGGACGGCGCCACAGATACGCAGTATTTT. This sequence encodes CASSQGDGATDTQYF.

The gene calls are TRBV9 and TRBJ2-1; D remains ambiguous. Trimming removed 4 bases from V and 1 base from J, with 15 bases in between. CDR3 length equals 16 residues. Germline assignment: CDR1 SGDLS and CDR2 YYNGEE. The CDR3 region is CASSPRLAHSYNEQFF. CDR3 coding DNA: TGTGCCAGCAGCCCCCGACTGGCCCATTCCTACAATGAGCAGTTCTTC. The full variable domain, its missing parts supplied by reference TRBV9 and TRBJ2-1, is DSGVTQTPKHLITATGQRVTLRCSPRSGDLSVYWYQQSLDQGLQFLIQYYNGEERAKGNILERFSAQQFPDLHSELNLSSLELGDSALYFCASSPRLAHSYNEQFFGPGTRLTVL.

The J gene is TRBJ2-2, the V gene TRBV5-1; TRBD2 agrees at 8 bases. The CDR3 has 15 residues. The J segment lost 4 bases and the V segment lost 4 bases, leaving 6 bases of the junction unmatched. Germline V CDR1 and CDR2: SGHRS, YFSETQ. CDR3 nucleotides: TGCGCCAGCAGCCCCGGGACTAGATCCACCGGGGAGCTGTTTTTT. It encodes CASSPGTRSTGELFF.

The V call is TRBV29-1, the J call TRBJ2-3; D is possibly TRBD2 (5 bases). Germline V gene data show CDR1 as SQVTM and CDR2 as ANQGSEA. The CDR3 length is 13 residues. V lost 7 bases to trimming and J lost 6 bases, with 17 bases between them. The chain's CDR3 is CSAIWTCRDTQYF. The CDR3 DNA follows: TGCAGCGCGATTTGGACTTGCCGGGATACGCAGTATTTT.

A few counts support this clonotype. The chain recombines TRBV24-1 with TRBJ2-5; D is possibly TRBD1 (6 bases). Germline V gene sequence: CDR1 KGHDR, CDR2 SFDVKD. Trimming cost V 4 bases and J 2 bases, with 7 bases left between them. The length of the CDR3 is 13 residues. The CDR3 region is CATSETGQETQYF. The CDR3, as DNA: TGTGCCACCAGTGAGACAGGACAAGAGACCCAGTACTTC.

This clonotype appeared a single time. This chain links TRBV5-4 with TRBJ2-5; D call uncertain. The V gene's germline CDR1 is SGHNT and CDR2 YYREEE (reference sequence). The CDR3 runs 13 residues. V was trimmed by 0 bases and J by 9 bases, leaving 12 bases between them. The CDR3 reads CASSLAGPPAQYF. As DNA, the CDR3 is TGTGCCAGCAGCTTGGCCGGGCCTCCGGCCCAGTACTTC.

The gene calls are TRBV6-1 and TRBJ1-6; maybe TRBD1 (5 bases). The CDR3 covers 13 residues. V was cut by 7 bases and J by 6 bases, with 10 bases left in between. Germline assignment: CDR1 MNHNS and CDR2 SASEGT. CDR3 in amino acids: CASTPGTNSPLHF. In DNA, the CDR3 is TGTGCCAGCACACCAGGGACTAATTCACCCCTCCACTTT.

This chain uses TRBV7-9 with TRBJ2-2; the match to TRBD1 covers 10 bases. This CDR3 has 17 residues. J gave up 16 bases and V 4 bases, and 21 bases lay outside the gene matches. CDR1 and CDR2 (germline): SEHNR, FQNEAQ (reference sequence). CDR3 in amino acids: CASSSRQGAYMTGEWFF. The CDR3, as DNA: TGTGCCAGCAGCTCTCGACAGGGGGCCTATATGACCGGGGAGTGGTTTTTT.

V usage is TRBV5-6 and J usage is TRBJ1-2, with TRBD1 as a possible D gene (5 bases). Trimming took 2 bases from V and 2 from J, leaving 10 bases between them. Germline values: CDR1 SGHDT, CDR2 YYEEEE. The length of the CDR3 is 14 residues. The chain's CDR3 is CASSFPPGNYGYTF. The CDR3 coding sequence is TGTGCCAGCAGCTTCCCGCCAGGGAACTATGGCTACACCTTC. Full variable domain (rest looked up from reference TRBV5-6 and TRBJ1-2): DAGVTQSPTHLIKTRGQQVTLRCSPKSGHDTVSWYQQALGQGPQFIFQYYEEEERQRGNFPDRFSGHQFPNYSSELNVNALLLGDSALYLCASSFPPGNYGYTFGSGTRLTVV.

In its sample, this clonotype was seen a few times. The chain recombines TRBV5-1 with TRBJ2-5; 13 positions agree with TRBD2. CDR1 SGHRS and CDR2 YFSETQ come from the germline V gene. The CDR3 runs 16 residues. V was clipped by 5 bases and J by 4 bases; unmatched bases: 8. CDR3 region: CASRGIRTSGRETQYF. DNA for the CDR3: TGCGCCAGCAGAGGAATTCGGACTAGCGGGAGAGAGACCCAGTACTTC.

This clonotype turned up a few times. For the CDR3, the DNA is TGTGCCAGCAGCTTCGACAGTTATATTGACTATGGCTACACCTTC. This gives the protein CASSFDSYIDYGYTF. The chain couples TRBV7-9 to TRBJ1-2; D perhaps matches TRBD1 (5 bases). CDR1 is SEHNR and CDR2 is FQNEAQ in the germline V gene (reference sequence). This CDR3 has 15 residues. Trimming removed 3 bases at V and 3 bases at J, with 14 bases between.

This clonotype appeared once. Germline is not matched at one junction end, which may reflect a read error. The chain couples TRBV29-1 to TRBJ1-2; perhaps TRBD1 as D (6 bases). Germline CDR1 is SQVTM and CDR2 is ANQGSEA. CDR3 length equals 13 residues. The CDR3 loop is CSVEVIQGSTYTF. CDR3 nucleotide sequence: TGCAGCGTAGAAGTAATACAGGGATCTACCTACACCTTC. Filled out from reference TRBV29-1 and TRBJ1-2, the complete variable domain reads SAVISQKPSRDICQRGTSLTIQCQVDSQVTMMFWYRQQPGQSLTLIATANQGSEATYESGFVIDKFPISRPNLTFSTLTVSNMSPEDSSIYLCSVEVIQGSTYTFGSGTRLTVV.